This T cell receptor beta chain was documented in a study of blood T cell repertoires in COVID-19. Study in general: The origin of the acute and convalescent COVID-19 samples was the United States, Italy and Spain. T cells, B-cell-depleted T cells, or PBMCs supplied cDNA or gDNA.

Looked up from germline, CDR1 is SNHLY and CDR2 is FYNNEI. Trimming left V 7 bases short and J 5 bases short, with 17 bases between. The CDR3 totals 14 residues. In the original workflow: Estimated nucleated cell counts came from reference gene primer amplification. Sequenced by immunoSEQ multiplex PCR; TCRdb stores in-frame clones only, minus some. V and J calls and clone size come straight from that table; D and trimming were deduced from the DNA. The table has more than 95,000 clones, under 85% seen once. V usage is TRBV2 and J usage is TRBJ2-5; D possibly corresponds to TRBD1 (5 bases). The specimen sequenced was peripheral blood. The source is a man in his 60s with acute or convalescent COVID-19. CDR3 loop: CASTLQGGVETQYF. In nucleotides, the CDR3 is TGTGCCAGCACTCTTCAGGGTGGTGTTGAGACCCAGTACTTC.